The 27 T cell receptor beta chains listed next were all sequenced from one sample in a study of yellow fever vaccine responses in identical twins. From the RT-PCR reads, TCRdb called clonotypes with MiXCR, one entry per CDR3 protein. The sample shows 15,000 to 20,000 distinct CDR3 sequences, roughly 80% of them seen only once. The sample was T cells from blood (PBMCs), unsorted or a sorted subset (not recorded which), taken before or after yellow fever vaccination (not recorded which). These receptors were obtained from a woman aged 18-29 years who received the yellow fever vaccine.

The chain couples TRBV5-4 to TRBJ1-2; D not certain. Trimming removed 0 bases from V and 2 bases from J, with 11 bases in between. CDR1 is SGHNT and CDR2 is YYREEE in the germline V gene (reference sequence). There are 15 residues in the CDR3. The CDR3 here is CASSLGFGENYGYTF. In DNA form, the CDR3 reads TGTGCCAGCAGCTTGGGGTTTGGAGAGAACTATGGCTACACCTTC.

The chain links TRBV20-1 to TRBJ2-7; 9 bases are a match to TRBD1. The junction had 2 bases not matched to a gene; V was cut back by 1 base and J by 7 bases. Germline V lookup: CDR1 DFQATT, CDR2 SNEGSKA (reference sequence). The CDR3 totals 12 residues. The CDR3 protein is CSARAGQGEQYF. The DNA of the CDR3 is TGCAGTGCTAGAGCGGGACAGGGAGAGCAGTACTTC.

The chain employs TRBV18 and TRBJ2-7; TRBD2 might be the D (7 bases). V lost 4 bases to trimming and J lost 1 base, with 14 bases between them. Per germline, CDR1 KGHSH and CDR2 LQKENI. CDR3 size: 15 residues. CDR3 loop: CASSRPSGQSYEQYF. The CDR3 nucleotides are TGTGCCAGCTCACGACCTAGCGGACAGTCCTACGAGCAGTACTTC.

J is TRBJ2-1 and V is TRBV20-1, with 16 bases fitting TRBD2. From germline, CDR1 is DFQATT and CDR2 SNEGSKA (reference sequence). V lost 5 bases and J lost 8; bases outside the gene matches: 6. The CDR3 spans 15 residues. The CDR3 here is CSASGTSGRADEQFF. In DNA form, the CDR3 reads TGCAGTGCTTCCGGGACTAGCGGGAGGGCCGATGAGCAGTTCTTC.

The chain joins TRBV4-1 to TRBJ2-7; TRBD2 aligns across 11 bases. There are 15 residues in the CDR3. The ends lost 5 bases at V and 3 bases at J; junction bases unmatched: 6. Germline CDR1 reads MGHRA; CDR2 reads YSYEKL. CDR3 in DNA: TGCGCCAGCAGCTTGACCGGGACTAGCGGCTACGAGCAGTACTTC. Amino acids: CASSLTGTSGYEQYF.

As regards this clonotype: At one boundary the junction diverges from the germline segment, which might be a read error. This chain joins TRBV11-3 and TRBJ1-1; TRBD1 matches 7 bases. Germline-derived CDR1 and CDR2 are SGHNT and YENEEA. This CDR3 is built from 15 residues. The CDR3 loop reads CASSLGQIRSTEAFF. CDR3 sequence (DNA): TGTGCCAGCAGCTTGGGACAGATAAGAAGCACTGAGGCTTTCTTT.

This chain uses TRBV21-1 with TRBJ2-3; TRBD1, the table's D call, was not compared with the DNA. TRBV21-1 is shown as a pseudogene. The CDR3 sequence is 16 residues long. The CDR3 bases are TGTGCCAGCAGCCATTGGGACAGTTTGTGCACAGATACGCAGTATTTT. Translated, it gives CASSHWDSLCTDTQYF.

The chain employs TRBV11-2 and TRBJ2-1; D perhaps matches TRBD2 (6 bases). V was shortened by 5 bases and J by 2 bases, with 16 bases between the two germline ends. The germline CDR1 and CDR2 sequences are SGHAT and FQNNGV. The CDR3 covers 16 residues. The DNA of the CDR3 is TGTGCCAGCAGCCCACGCGCGGGACTCGCCTACAATGAGCAGTTCTTC. It translates to CASSPRAGLAYNEQFF.

V gene TRBV4-3 combines with J gene TRBJ2-3; D is ambiguous. Germline V CDR1 and CDR2: LGHNA, YSLEER. The CDR3 has 15 amino acids. Trimming took 0 bases from V and 0 from J, leaving 7 bases between them. The CDR3 reads CASSQDKTSTDTQYF. In DNA form, the CDR3 reads TGCGCCAGCAGCCAAGATAAAACTAGCACAGATACGCAGTATTTT.

This chain joins TRBV20-1 and TRBJ1-2; 7 bases map to TRBD1. Germline V gives CDR1 DFQATT, CDR2 SNEGSKA (reference sequence). The CDR3 covers 12 residues. Unmatched junction bases numbered 7, after V lost 5 bases and J lost 7 bases. This CDR3 is CSAPTGAGGYTF. The DNA of the CDR3 is TGCAGTGCTCCTACAGGGGCAGGTGGCTACACCTTC.

V is TRBV11-3 and J is TRBJ2-7; no firm D call. The germline V gene encodes CDR1 SGHNT and CDR2 YENEEA. Trimming stripped 3 bases from V and 0 bases from J, with 6 bases between. This CDR3 is 13 amino acids long. The CDR3 nucleotides are TGTGCCAGCAGCTTGTATAACTCCTACGAGCAGTACTTC. Translation: CASSLYNSYEQYF.

J is TRBJ2-7 and V is TRBV14, with 7 bases aligning to TRBD1. CDR1 is SGHDN and CDR2 is FVKESK in the germline V gene. The CDR3 covers 14 residues. The junction had 5 bases not matched to a gene; V was cut back by 2 bases and J by 4 bases. Here the CDR3 DNA reads TGTGCCAGCAGCCAATTCTCAGGGGGATACGAGCAGTACTTC. Its translation is CASSQFSGGYEQYF.

The chain has TRBV11-1 and TRBJ2-7; TRBD1 agrees at 7 bases. Germline V gene sequence: CDR1 SGHAT, CDR2 FQDESV (reference sequence). CDR3 length equals 15 residues. J was trimmed by 4 bases and V by 1 base; bases with no gene match: 7. CDR3 loop: CASSLGTGLGYEQYF. Here the CDR3 DNA reads TGTGCCAGCAGCTTAGGGACAGGACTCGGGTACGAGCAGTACTTC. The whole variable domain, remainder taken from reference TRBV11-1 and TRBJ2-7, is EAEVAQSPRYKITEKSQAVAFWCDPISGHATLYWYRQILGQGPELLVQFQDESVVDDSQLPKDRFSAERLKGVDSTLKIQPAELGDSAMYLCASSLGTGLGYEQYFGPGTRLTVT.

The CDR3 region has the DNA TGCAGCGTCAGACAGGGAGGGAACTATGGCTACACCTTC. Translating it yields CSVRQGGNYGYTF. V and J are TRBV29-1 and TRBJ1-2, with 7 bases fitting TRBD1. The CDR3 sequence is 13 residues long. V lost 6 bases to trimming and J lost 2 bases; unmatched junction nucleotides: 6. Per the germline V gene, CDR1 is SQVTM and CDR2 is ANQGSEA.

This rearrangement joins TRBV30 to TRBJ1-1, with 8 bases fitting TRBD1. This CDR3 has 12 amino acids. Germline CDR1 reads GTSNPN; CDR2 reads SVGIG (reference sequence). Germline trimming cut 1 base from V and 12 bases from J; bases unmatched to any gene: 7. Here the CDR3 DNA reads TGTGCCTGGAGTGCAGACAGGGGACATACTTTCTTT. This encodes CAWSADRGHTFF.

CDR3 residues: CATSTVGSQYF. The CDR3 DNA reads TGTGCCACCTCAACGGTCGGATCGCAGTATTTT. This sequence joins TRBV6-1 and TRBJ2-3; D remains ambiguous. The CDR3 covers 11 residues. The V gene lost 10 bases and the J gene lost 10 bases, with 15 bases spanning the gap. Per germline, CDR1 MNHNS and CDR2 SASEGT.

This clonotype was counted a single time. The rearrangement uses TRBV18 and TRBJ2-7, with a weak D call TRBD1 (6 bases). V was trimmed by 0 bases and J by 2 bases, leaving 8 bases between them. Germline V gives CDR1 KGHSH, CDR2 LQKENI. The length of the CDR3 is 14 residues. The CDR3 DNA follows: TGTGCCAGCTCACCACCGGACAGTGCCTACGAGCAGTACTTC. This sequence encodes CASSPPDSAYEQYF.

This chain uses TRBV18 with TRBJ2-1; no clear D. The V end was cut by 0 bases, the J end by 4 bases, with 10 bases between. Germline V CDR1 and CDR2: KGHSH, LQKENI. This CDR3 is built from 15 residues. The DNA for the CDR3 is TGTGCCAGCTCACCACCTAACGGCAGGTACAATGAGCAGTTCTTC. This sequence encodes CASSPPNGRYNEQFF.

The chain couples TRBV29-1 to TRBJ1-2; unclear D gene. Trimming pared 3 bases from V and 1 base from J, leaving 9 bases between. Germline V gene sequence: CDR1 SQVTM, CDR2 ANQGSEA. The CDR3 spans 13 residues. CDR3 residues: CSVDSNSNYGYTF. DNA of the CDR3: TGCAGCGTTGATAGTAACAGTAACTATGGCTACACCTTC.

V and J are TRBV20-1 and TRBJ2-3; unclear D gene. The CDR3 is made up of 10 amino acids. V shed 6 bases and J shed 5 bases, with 6 bases lying between them. CDR1 and CDR2 from the germline V gene are DFQATT and SNEGSKA (reference sequence). The CDR3 loop reads CSAWGDTQYF. Written as DNA, the CDR3 is TGCAGTGCCTGGGGAGATACGCAGTATTTT.

The V call is TRBV11-1, the J call TRBJ2-3; D call uncertain. The CDR3 is 12 residues long. V was cut by 9 bases and J by 3 bases, with 10 bases left in between. Per germline, CDR1 SGHAT and CDR2 FQDESV (reference sequence). The DNA for the CDR3 is TGTGCCAGTACAAGCCGGACAGATACGCAGTATTTT. Translating gives CASTSRTDTQYF.

The chain combines TRBV9 with TRBJ2-3; 8 nucleotides match TRBD2. The CDR3 is 15 amino acids. Germline V lookup: CDR1 SGDLS, CDR2 YYNGEE. V dropped 0 bases and J dropped 3; count of bases not matched to a gene: 3. The DNA of the CDR3 is TGTGCCAGCAGCGTAGGCCGGGGGGGTACAGATACGCAGTATTTT. Translating gives CASSVGRGGTDTQYF.

The rearrangement uses TRBV12-3 or TRBV12-4 and TRBJ2-4; 7 bases align to TRBD1. The CDR3 runs to 14 residues. The V segment lost 5 bases and the J segment 2 bases; nucleotides outside the gene matches: 3. The CDR3 here is CASSPTGTKNIQYF. The CDR3 DNA sequence: TGTGCCAGCAGTCCGACAGGGACCAAAAACATTCAGTACTTC.

V gene TRBV10-3 combines with J gene TRBJ1-5; D unresolved. Per the germline V gene, CDR1 is ENHRY and CDR2 is SYGVKD. V was pared by 10 bases and J by 0 bases, with 22 bases between. The CDR3 runs to 17 residues. The CDR3 coding sequence is TGTGCCAACCTAATACTCCCAGGACGGTCTAGCAATCAGCCCCAGCATTTT. The encoded protein is CANLILPGRSSNQPQHF.

The chain combines TRBV4-1 with TRBJ1-3; no firm D call. Germline CDR1 and CDR2: MGHRA and YSYEKL. Trimming removed 0 bases from V and 6 bases from J, with 6 bases in between. The CDR3 contains 13 residues. CDR3 amino acids: CASSQDRLNTIYF. CDR3 nucleotide sequence: TGCGCCAGCAGCCAAGATCGTCTAAACACCATATATTTT.

The V call is TRBV20-1, the J call TRBJ1-2, with D possibly TRBD1 on 5 matching bases. This CDR3 comprises 13 residues. Germline CDR1 and CDR2: DFQATT and SNEGSKA (reference sequence). Trimming removed 6 bases from V and 2 bases from J, with 13 bases in between. The CDR3 spells CSADPTVNYGYTF. CDR3 nucleotides: TGCAGTGCGGATCCGACAGTGAACTATGGCTACACCTTC.

The chain couples TRBV11-3 to TRBJ2-7; D is ambiguous. This CDR3 has 15 amino acids. V lost 1 base, J lost 9 bases, and 19 bases lay in between. Germline CDR1 and CDR2: SGHNT and YENEEA. The CDR3, as DNA: TGTGCCAGCAGCTTAGTAGCCCTCCAACCCGGCAGGCAGTACTTC. Translating gives CASSLVALQPGRQYF. Complete variable domain (other parts from reference TRBV11-3 and TRBJ2-7): EAGVVQSPRYKIIEKKQPVAFWCNPISGHNTLYWYLQNLGQGPELLIRYENEEAVDDSQLPKDRFSAERLKGVDSTLKIQPAELGDSAVYLCASSLVALQPGRQYFGPGTRLTVT.